Shown below are 21 T cell receptor beta chains from a single sample sequenced in a study of blood T cell repertoires in COVID-19. The method was immunoSEQ multiplex PCR; TCRdb's version includes in-frame clones alone and lacks a portion of them. In the table there are some 290,000 clones, 90% to 95% of which are singletons. The sample comprised PBMCs or T cells enriched from blood (not recorded which). The receptors shown here come from a woman between 25 and 40 years old who had been exposed to COVID-19.

The chain has TRBV5-5 and TRBJ2-2; D not certain. Germline-derived CDR1 and CDR2 are SGHKS and YYEKEE (reference sequence). Trimming cost V 1 base and J 6 bases, with 4 bases left between them. The CDR3 is 12 residues long. CDR3 DNA sequence: TGTGCCAGCAGCTTGATCGCCGGGGAGCTGTTTTTT. Amino acids: CASSLIAGELFF.

This clone appeared a single time. The chain employs TRBV6-5 and TRBJ2-2, with D possibly matching TRBD2 (5 bases). The germline gives CDR1 MNHEY, CDR2 SVGAGI. V was trimmed by 0 bases and J by 5 bases, leaving 7 bases between them. The CDR3 length is 14 residues. CDR3: CASSYSLGTGELFF. The CDR3 coding sequence is TGTGCCAGCAGTTACTCACTAGGGACCGGGGAGCTGTTTTTT.

The V and J genes are TRBV4-3 and TRBJ2-1, with 12 bases matching TRBD2. This CDR3 is 18 amino acids long. Germline CDR1 and CDR2: LGHNA and YSLEER. The junction had 9 bases not matched to a gene; V was cut back by 3 bases and J by 3 bases. CDR3 sequence: CASSQATSGGTFYNEQFF. The CDR3 coding sequence is TGCGCCAGCAGCCAGGCCACTAGCGGGGGGACTTTCTACAATGAGCAGTTCTTC.

The rearrangement joins TRBV2 to TRBJ1-2, with 7 bases that match TRBD1. The CDR3 sequence is 12 residues long. Trimming took 9 bases from V and 5 from J; bases not matched to a gene: 6. The germline V gene encodes CDR1 SNHLY and CDR2 FYNNEI. Here the CDR3 DNA reads TGTGCCAGGCTACAGGGGCGATATGGCTACACCTTC. It is translated as CARLQGRYGYTF. The full variable domain, its missing parts supplied by reference TRBV2 and TRBJ1-2, is EPEVTQTPSHQVTQMGQEVILRCVPISNHLYFYWYRQILGQKVEFLVSFYNNEISEKSEIFDDQFSVERPDGSNFTLKIRSTKLEDSAMYFCARLQGRYGYTFGSGTRLTVV.

The chain employs TRBV6-6 and TRBJ1-3, with D perhaps TRBD1 (6 bases). Germline CDR1 and CDR2: MNHNY and SVGAGI (reference sequence). The V gene lost 5 bases and the J gene lost 4 bases, with 21 bases spanning the gap. The CDR3 sequence is 17 residues long. Here the CDR3 reads CASSRTTGKFTGNTIYF. The CDR3 bases are TGTGCCAGCAGTCGTACCACAGGGAAGTTTACCGGAAACACCATATATTTT.

This clone was recorded only once. Within the sample, other DNA sequences also encode this same CDR3. CDR3 DNA sequence: TGTGCCAGCAGTTTTAGGGGCGGCGATGGCTACACCTTC. Protein product: CASSFRGGDGYTF. The chain links TRBV12-3 or TRBV12-4 to TRBJ1-2, with TRBD1 as a possible D gene (5 bases). This CDR3 spans 13 amino acids. V was shortened by 3 bases and J by 6 bases, with 11 bases between the two germline ends.

The V gene is TRBV19, the J gene TRBJ1-6, with 8 bases that match TRBD1. J lost 10 bases, V lost 3 bases, and 8 bases had no gene match. Per the germline V gene, CDR1 is LNHDA and CDR2 is SQIVND (reference sequence). This CDR3 region has 15 residues. The CDR3 here is CASSIDQGAGSPLHF. The CDR3, as DNA: TGTGCCAGTAGTATCGATCAGGGGGCAGGGTCACCCCTCCACTTT.

The rearrangement uses TRBV11-1 and TRBJ2-7; 11 nucleotides agree with TRBD2. This CDR3 has 15 residues. The germline CDR1 and CDR2 sequences are SGHAT and FQDESV (reference sequence). Trimming removed 1 base from V and 2 bases from J; junction bases left unmatched: 1. The CDR3 spells CASSLETSGAYEQYF. The CDR3 bases are TGTGCCAGCAGCTTAGAGACTAGCGGGGCCTACGAGCAGTACTTC.

The chain recombines TRBV4-2 with TRBJ2-1, with 9 bases lining up with TRBD2. V trimming: 4 bases; J trimming: 7 bases; junction bases outside the gene matches: 11. Germline lookup yields CDR1 LGHNA and CDR2 YNFKEQ. This CDR3 has 16 amino acids. CDR3 DNA: TGTGCCAGCAGCCCGCGGGAAATAGCGGGGGTAAATGAGCAGTTCTTC. It encodes CASSPREIAGVNEQFF.

This chain links TRBV5-6 with TRBJ1-3; no reliable D call. V was clipped by 2 bases and J by 5 bases, with 2 bases between them. The CDR3 runs 11 residues. Germline CDR1 and CDR2: SGHDT and YYEEEE. This CDR3 reads CASSFRNTIYF. In DNA, the CDR3 is TGTGCCAGCAGCTTCAGAAACACCATATATTTT.

The chain joins TRBV6-6 to TRBJ1-2; TRBD1 matches at 8 bases. The CDR3 has 16 amino acids. The germline gives CDR1 MNHNY, CDR2 SVGAGI (reference sequence). V was clipped by 4 bases and J by 7 bases; unmatched bases: 14. The CDR3 DNA sequence: TGTGCCAGCAGTTTCCGATCCGGGACAGGTCTTAGTGGCTACACCTTC. It codes for CASSFRSGTGLSGYTF.

The chain carries TRBV3-1 (or the pseudogene TRBV3-2) and TRBJ2-5, with TRBD2 identical over 7 bases. This CDR3 is 14 amino acids long. J lost 6 bases, V lost 10 bases, and 14 bases had no gene match. Germline V gene sequence: CDR1 LGHDT, CDR2 YNNKEL (reference sequence). DNA for the CDR3: TGTGCCACACACGATACGTCGGGGGGAAAGACCCAGTACTTC. This codes for CATHDTSGGKTQYF.

The genes are TRBV27 and TRBJ2-7; tentatively, D is TRBD1 (6 bases). V lost 7 bases and J 5 bases, leaving 15 bases between the germline ends. The CDR3 has 13 residues. Germline V gene sequence: CDR1 MNHEY, CDR2 SMNVEV (reference sequence). In DNA, the CDR3 is TGTGCCAGCAAGAGACAGGCTTTCAACGAGCAGTACTTC. It encodes CASKRQAFNEQYF.

CDR3 bases: TGTGCCAGCTCACCACCGGGAGCGGGGGGTTCCTACGAGCAGTACTTC. It is translated as CASSPPGAGGSYEQYF. The chain joins TRBV18 to TRBJ2-7; 9 bases are shared with TRBD2. With 0 bases clipped from V and 1 base from J, the junction kept 4 bases outside the gene matches. The CDR3 loop spans 16 amino acids. Germline values: CDR1 KGHSH, CDR2 LQKENI. Using reference TRBV18 and TRBJ2-7 for the parts outside the CDR3, the full variable domain is NAGVMQNPRHLVRRRGQEARLRCSPMKGHSHVYWYRQLPEEGLKFMVYLQKENIIDESGMPKERFSAEFPKEGPSILRIQQVVRGDSAAYFCASSPPGAGGSYEQYFGPGTRLTVT.

The rearrangement links TRBV6-9 to TRBJ2-7; 7 bases align to TRBD1. This CDR3 region has 13 residues. Per germline, CDR1 MNHGY and CDR2 SVAAGI. Trimming cost V 8 bases and J 3 bases; bases outside gene matches: 7. The CDR3 loop is CASPQGVHYEQYF. In DNA, the CDR3 is TGTGCCAGCCCCCAGGGGGTCCACTACGAGCAGTACTTC.

The V and J genes are TRBV7-2 and TRBJ2-1, with 9 positions matching TRBD2. The CDR3 contains 15 residues. The V gene's germline CDR1 is SGHTA and CDR2 FQGNSA. After removal of 2 bases from V and 6 bases from J, the junction contained 5 bases not matched to a gene. CDR3: CASSLLAGAGNEQFF. As DNA, the CDR3 is TGTGCCAGCAGCTTATTAGCGGGGGCGGGCAATGAGCAGTTCTTC.

The chain is built from TRBV2 and TRBJ1-1; 9 bases are a match to TRBD1. Germline loops: CDR1 SNHLY, CDR2 FYNNEI. Trimming took 8 bases from V and 5 from J; bases not matched to a gene: 12. The CDR3 extends over 15 amino acids. As DNA, the CDR3 is TGTGCCAGCCAAGGGTCAACAGGGGGCAAGACTGAAGCTTTCTTT. Its translation is CASQGSTGGKTEAFF.

The chain joins TRBV18 to TRBJ2-2; 9 bases map to TRBD2. Germline CDR1 is KGHSH and CDR2 is LQKENI. The CDR3 sequence is 18 residues long. Trimming removed 1 base from V and 0 bases from J; junction bases left unmatched: 6. The CDR3 protein is CASSPLVAGVTNTGELFF. As DNA, the CDR3 is TGTGCCAGCTCACCACTGGTAGCGGGGGTTACGAACACCGGGGAGCTGTTTTTT.

This clone has more than one count but fewer than ten. The genes are TRBV7-3 and TRBJ1-2; D may be TRBD1 (6 bases). CDR1 is SGHTA, CDR2 FQGTGA, per germline. This CDR3 has 16 residues. V was shortened by 0 bases and J by 8 bases, with 19 bases between the two germline ends. The CDR3 DNA reads as TGTGCCAGCAGCTTAACGCCCCGGGACATGTTAAGAGGCTACACCTTC. It is translated as CASSLTPRDMLRGYTF.

The CDR3, as DNA: TGTGCCAGCAGCTACCCGGCGGGGGCTAGGAATGAGCAGTTCTTC. Translation: CASSYPAGARNEQFF. This sequence joins TRBV7-2 and TRBJ2-1, with a possible D match to TRBD2 (7 bases). Deletions cut 4 bases from V and 7 bases from J, with 17 bases between. Germline CDR1 is SGHTA and CDR2 is FQGNSA. The CDR3 totals 15 residues.

The V gene is TRBV9, the J gene TRBJ1-3; 7 nucleotides match TRBD1. This CDR3 region has 15 residues. J lost 3 bases, V lost 4 bases, and 7 bases had no gene match. CDR1 is SGDLS, CDR2 YYNGEE, per germline. Here the CDR3 DNA reads TGTGCCAGCAGCCCTTCGACAGGGTTTGGAAACACCATATATTTT. Translated: CASSPSTGFGNTIYF.